The 19 T cell receptor beta chains in this list originate from one sample, sequenced in a study of molecular identifiers for immune sequencing clone quantification. A single record per CDR3 protein comes from TCRdb applying MiXCR to the PCR reads. The sample shows more than 300,000 distinct CDR3 sequences, about 21% of them seen only once. Sequencing was performed on naive CD8+ T cells from blood, with Jurkat cell RNA spiked in. Described subset: FACS-sorted CD8+CD4-CCR7+CD45RA+ naive T cells. Source of these receptors: a human donor in good health. Some libraries in this study had Jurkat cell RNA spiked in.

This sequence joins TRBV23-1 and TRBJ2-2; the match to TRBD1 covers 8 bases. TRBV23-1 carries the ORF label, with uncertain function. This CDR3 has 15 amino acids. V trimming: 7 bases; J trimming: 5 bases; junction bases outside the gene matches: 9. The CDR3 bases are TGCGCCAGCACCAGACAGGGGACGAGGACCGGGGAGCTGTTTTTT. Translated: CASTRQGTRTGELFF.

This clonotype turned up a few times. This rearrangement joins TRBV27 to TRBJ1-1, with 7 nucleotides matching TRBD1. Germline CDR1 reads MNHEY; CDR2 reads SMNVEV (reference sequence). V was clipped by 5 bases and J by 0 bases; unmatched bases: 6. CDR3 size: 15 residues. The CDR3 nucleotides are TGTGCCAGCAGTGCGGCAGGGGGAATGAACACTGAAGCTTTCTTT. As protein: CASSAAGGMNTEAFF.

This clonotype was seen ten or more times. This chain links TRBV13 with TRBJ2-7, with 8 bases identical to TRBD1. V shed 4 bases and J 4 bases; nucleotides not matched to a gene: 3. This CDR3 has 13 amino acids. Per the germline V gene, CDR1 is PRHDT and CDR2 is FYEKMQ (reference sequence). The CDR3: CASSSDREYEQYF. The CDR3 bases are TGTGCCAGCAGCTCGGACAGGGAGTACGAGCAGTACTTC.

For this clonotype: One end of the junction does not line up with germline, which may come from a read error. The chain couples TRBV28 to TRBJ1-5; 7 bases are shared with TRBD1. The CDR3 has 13 residues. Germline-derived CDR1 and CDR2 are MDHEN and SYDVKM. CDR3 in amino acids: CASGLGQAQPQHF. In nucleotides, the CDR3 is TGTGCCAGCGGTTTAGGACAGGCCCAGCCCCAGCATTTT.

This clonotype came up once. Germline and junction disagree at one end, which may indicate a read error. The chain joins TRBV7-9 to TRBJ2-7, with a weak D call TRBD2 (6 bases). Per the germline V gene, CDR1 is SEHNR and CDR2 is FQNEAQ (reference sequence). The length of the CDR3 is 14 residues. CDR3 bases: TGTGCCGGCAGCAAACTTCCGGGACTCTACGAGCAGTACTTC. This sequence encodes CAGSKLPGLYEQYF.

This clonotype was seen many times. The chain links TRBV5-8 to TRBJ2-4; D remains unclear. Germline CDR1 reads SGHTS; CDR2 reads YDEGEE. The CDR3 has 13 residues. V was trimmed by 5 bases and J by 0 bases, leaving 6 bases between them. The CDR3 DNA reads TGTGCCAGCAGAAGGTTAGCCAAAAACATTCAGTACTTC. It specifies CASRRLAKNIQYF.

Comments on this clonotype: This may be a read error, as it is one base from a much larger clone. The chain carries TRBV23-1 and TRBJ2-3; 7 bases are shared with TRBD1. TRBV23-1 is identified as an open reading frame with a role that is uncertain. V trimming: 6 bases; J trimming: 5 bases; junction bases outside the gene matches: 17. The length of the CDR3 is 17 residues. This CDR3 is CASRPARQGNNIDTQYF. CDR3 bases: TGCGCCAGCAGACCCGCCCGACAGGGAAATAACATAGATACGCAGTATTTT.

Concerning this clonotype itself: A much larger clone lies one base from this, so it may be a read error. V usage is TRBV27 and J usage is TRBJ2-7; TRBD1 matches 8 bases. The CDR3 totals 13 residues. CDR1 and CDR2 from the germline V gene are MNHEY and SMNVEV (reference sequence). The CDR3 DNA reads as TGTGCCTGCAGTGGACAGGGAAGCTACGAGCAGTACTTC. Protein product: CACSGQGSYEQYF.

This clonotype was detected ten times or more. DNA of the CDR3: TGTGCCAGCAGCTTAGAACGGACAGGGGGCCTCACAGATACGCAGTATTTT. It is translated as CASSLERTGGLTDTQYF. The J gene is TRBJ2-3, the V gene TRBV11-2, with 11 bases identical to TRBD1. This CDR3 has 17 residues. Germline trimming cut 0 bases from V and 2 bases from J; bases unmatched to any gene: 4. Germline loops: CDR1 SGHAT, CDR2 FQNNGV.

This clonotype was seen ten or more times. The chain couples TRBV4-3 to TRBJ2-6; no clear D. V lost 0 bases and J 1 base, leaving 1 base between the germline ends. The CDR3 loop spans 14 amino acids. Per the germline V gene, CDR1 is LGHNA and CDR2 is YSLEER. The CDR3 sequence: CASSQESGANVLTF. CDR3 DNA sequence: TGCGCCAGCAGCCAAGAGTCTGGGGCCAACGTCCTGACTTTC.

This clonotype came up many times. The chain is built from TRBV27 and TRBJ2-7; D remains unclear. The V end was cut by 3 bases, the J end by 0 bases, with 9 bases between. The V gene's germline CDR1 is MNHEY and CDR2 SMNVEV (reference sequence). The CDR3 covers 14 residues. CDR3: CASSFGRASYEQYF. As DNA, the CDR3 is TGTGCCAGCAGTTTCGGCCGGGCCTCCTACGAGCAGTACTTC.

V and J are TRBV19 and TRBJ2-7, with 8 bases matching TRBD2. The germline gives CDR1 LNHDA, CDR2 SQIVND (reference sequence). This CDR3 is 15 amino acids long. With 1 base clipped from V and 2 bases from J, the junction kept 4 bases outside the gene matches. The CDR3 sequence: CASSIGGLAAYEQYF. CDR3 sequence (DNA): TGTGCCAGTAGTATAGGAGGACTAGCAGCCTACGAGCAGTACTTC. Drawing the rest from reference TRBV19 and TRBJ2-7, the complete variable domain is DGGITQSPKYLFRKEGQNVTLSCEQNLNHDAMYWYRQDPGQGLRLIYYSQIVNDFQKGDIAEGYSVSREKKESFPLTVTSAQKNPTAFYLCASSIGGLAAYEQYFGPGTRLTVT.

The chain has TRBV28 and TRBJ2-2, with unresolved D. Trimming removed 1 base from V and 1 base from J, with 4 bases in between. The germline CDR1 and CDR2 sequences are MDHEN and SYDVKM. The CDR3 has 14 amino acids. Written as DNA, the CDR3 is TGTGCCAGCAGTTTATTAGAGAACACCGGGGAGCTGTTTTTT. Translated, it gives CASSLLENTGELFF.

Note on this clonotype: A much bigger clone sits one base away, suggesting this may be a read error. The chain couples TRBV6-5 to TRBJ1-6; D gene uncertain. The CDR3 contains 13 residues. From germline, CDR1 is MNHEY and CDR2 SVGAGI. CDR3 bases: TGTGCCAGCAATTACTCCCGTAATTCACCCCTCCACTTT. It encodes CASNYSRNSPLHF.

This clonotype was seen ten or more times. J is TRBJ2-2 and V is TRBV7-9; 9 nucleotides match TRBD2. The CDR3 runs 18 residues. Germline CDR1 reads SEHNR; CDR2 reads FQNEAQ (reference sequence). V was clipped by 2 bases and J by 4 bases; unmatched bases: 11. CDR3: CASSLPFGLAGPTGELFF. CDR3 DNA sequence: TGTGCCAGCAGCTTACCGTTCGGGCTAGCGGGGCCCACCGGGGAGCTGTTTTTT. The full variable domain, its missing parts supplied by reference TRBV7-9 and TRBJ2-2, is DTGVSQNPRHKITKRGQNVTFRCDPISEHNRLYWYRQTLGQGPEFLTYFQNEAQLEKSRLLSDRFSAERPKGSFSTLEIQRTEQGDSAMYLCASSLPFGLAGPTGELFFGEGSRLTVL.

The chain carries TRBV12-3 or TRBV12-4 and TRBJ2-7; the match to TRBD2 covers 9 bases. The length of the CDR3 is 15 residues. V was clipped by 2 bases and J by 2 bases; unmatched bases: 4. The CDR3 DNA sequence: TGTGCCAGCAGTTTATTCCTAGCGGGGACCTACGAGCAGTACTTC. Translation: CASSLFLAGTYEQYF.

Ten or more counts support this clonotype. The V call is TRBV30, the J call TRBJ2-1; D remains ambiguous. Germline V gene sequence: CDR1 GTSNPN, CDR2 SVGIG (reference sequence). Trimming removed 0 bases from V and 4 bases from J, with 4 bases in between. The CDR3 has 12 residues. This CDR3 reads CAWSVLYNEQFF. In DNA form, the CDR3 reads TGTGCCTGGAGTGTACTATACAATGAGCAGTTCTTC.

Details on this clonotype: A single base separates this from a much larger clone, so it may be a read error. V is TRBV24-1 and J is TRBJ1-5; possible D gene TRBD1, 5 bases. The V end was cut by 4 bases, the J end by 5 bases, with 11 bases between. This CDR3 contains 14 residues. Per germline, CDR1 KGHDR and CDR2 SFDVKD. The CDR3: CATSDDLGDQPQHF. The CDR3 nucleotides are TGTGCCACCAGTGACGATTTAGGGGATCAGCCCCAGCATTTT.

This clonotype was recorded a few times. This chain links TRBV5-6 with TRBJ2-4; D possibly matches TRBD1 or TRBD2 (5 bases each). The V end lost 0 bases, the J end lost 1 base, and 8 bases lay between the germline ends. CDR3 length: 15 amino acids. CDR1 is SGHDT and CDR2 is YYEEEE in the germline V gene. CDR3 DNA sequence: TGTGCCAGCAGCTTGGAAGGGGAGGCCAAAAACATTCAGTACTTC. Its protein is CASSLEGEAKNIQYF.